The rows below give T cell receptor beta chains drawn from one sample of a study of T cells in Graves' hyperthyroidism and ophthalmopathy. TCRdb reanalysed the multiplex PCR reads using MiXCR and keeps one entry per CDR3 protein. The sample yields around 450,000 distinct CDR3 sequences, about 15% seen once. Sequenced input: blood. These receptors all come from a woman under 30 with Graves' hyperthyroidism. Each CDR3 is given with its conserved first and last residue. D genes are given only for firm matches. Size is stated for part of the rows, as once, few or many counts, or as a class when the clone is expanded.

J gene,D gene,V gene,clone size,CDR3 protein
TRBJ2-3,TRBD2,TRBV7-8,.,CASSWVVFRTSGYTDTQYF
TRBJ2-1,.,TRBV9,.,CASSPRPSDIGEQFF
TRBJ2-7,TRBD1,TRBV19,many,CAVDRDLYEQYF
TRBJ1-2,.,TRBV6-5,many,CASSYSATGGYTF
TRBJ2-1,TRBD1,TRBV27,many,CASSSPGQGAVEQFF
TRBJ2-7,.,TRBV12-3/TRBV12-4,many,CASSLGSYYEQYF
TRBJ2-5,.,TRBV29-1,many,CSGLSEKTQYF
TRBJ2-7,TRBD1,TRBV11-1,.,CASSSGMWDRDYEQYF
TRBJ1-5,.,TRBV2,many,CASSFLGSRLSNQPQHF
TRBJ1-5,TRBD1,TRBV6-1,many,CASRQGAVSNQPQHF
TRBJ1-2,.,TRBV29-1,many,CSVEFPKDNYGYTF
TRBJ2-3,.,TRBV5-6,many,CASSVGGTTDTQYF
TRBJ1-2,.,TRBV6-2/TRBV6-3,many,CASSYVGRLSANYGYTF
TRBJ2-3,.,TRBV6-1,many,CASSKPGDTQYF
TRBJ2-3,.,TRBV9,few,CASGPPFSSSTDTQYF
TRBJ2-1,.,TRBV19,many,CASSIFPLNAGEQFF